The sequence of this T cell receptor (beta chain) was determined in a study of T-cell memory formation after mild COVID-19. The CDR3 consists of 14 residues. Per the germline V gene, CDR1 is KGHSH and CDR2 is LQKENI. V lost 3 bases and J 0 bases, leaving 6 bases between the germline ends. From 5'RACE with constant-segment primers came TCR alpha and TCR beta cDNA libraries that carried sample barcodes and UMIs. TCRdb re-derived calls from the 5' RACE reads in MiXCR, one entry per CDR3 protein. The sample carries 470,000 or so distinct CDR3 sequences, about 20% recorded once. The study, taken as a whole, reports: Cross-reactive memory appears to have joined, as suggested by some responding clones showing up in pre-infection memory. Later expanders leaned toward CD4+, whereas clones contracting from day 15 to 85 were balanced CD4/CD8. Among clones peaking at day 37 in the second wave, SARS-CoV-2 specificity remained unconfirmed.

In this sample, this clonotype turned up many times. Its target is not known. Sequenced input: PBMCs or a T cell subset sorted from them (not recorded which). This chain joins TRBV18 and TRBJ1-5; D uncertain. The origin of this receptor is an adult woman who had mild COVID-19 (a few samples of this study predate the infection). Cell type and time point are not known. CDR3 in amino acids: CASSPGYSNQPQHF. As DNA, the CDR3 is TGTGCCAGCTCACCGGGCTATAGCAATCAGCCCCAGCATTTT.